This entry lists 5 T cell receptor beta chains sequenced from one sample in a study of cytomegalovirus exposure and HLA in healthy donors. The PCR ran on 60 Vbeta and 13 Jbeta primers. Assay used: immunoSEQ multiplex PCR; TCRdb lists only in-frame clones, some missing. The sample holds approximately 190,000 clones; about 80% are singletons and the top ten take 13% to 15%. Source material: PBMCs. Every receptor here comes from a woman aged 25 to 39 in good health and CMV-seropositive.

V is TRBV28 and J is TRBJ2-7; TRBD1 matches 8 bases. The V and J ends lost 5 bases and 2 bases, in that order; junction bases with no gene match: 8. Germline V CDR1 and CDR2: MDHEN, SYDVKM. CDR3 length equals 15 residues. CDR3 residues: CASSVAGTGPYEQYF. Here the CDR3 DNA reads TGTGCCAGCAGTGTTGCCGGGACAGGCCCCTACGAGCAGTACTTC.

The chain joins TRBV10-2 to TRBJ2-5; 13 bases are shared with TRBD2. After removal of 3 bases from V and 7 bases from J, the junction contained 5 bases not matched to a gene. Germline CDR1 and CDR2: WSHSY and SAAADI. There are 15 residues in the CDR3. The CDR3 bases are TGCGCCAGCAGTGAACTAGCGGGAGGGCCCGGGACCCAGTACTTC. It specifies CASSELAGGPGTQYF.

The genes are TRBV6-5 and TRBJ2-1, with 7 bases lining up with TRBD2. J gave up 10 bases and V 5 bases, and 5 bases lay outside the gene matches. Germline values: CDR1 MNHEY, CDR2 SVGAGI. CDR3 length: 12 amino acids. The CDR3 bases are TGTGCCAGCAGTCACGGGGGGACCGAGCAGTTCTTC. Its translation is CASSHGGTEQFF.

This clone was detected a few times. The chain combines TRBV21-1 with TRBJ2-1; no DNA check was done on the table's D call, TRBD2. TRBV21-1 is a known pseudogene. The CDR3 is 17 residues long. In nucleotides, the CDR3 is TGTGCCAGCAGCTTCACCGAAGGGACTAGCGGGAGCAATGAGCAGTTCTTC. Amino acid sequence: CASSFTEGTSGSNEQFF.

As to this clone: At one boundary the junction diverges from the germline segment, which might be a read error. V and J are TRBV10-1 and TRBJ2-3; 8 bases agree with TRBD1. The CDR3 runs 10 residues. Germline V lookup: CDR1 WNHNN, CDR2 SYGVQD (reference sequence). For the CDR3, the DNA is TGCGCCAGCAACCGGGACAGGAAGGATTTT. Translating gives CASNRDRKDF.